The clone carrying this TCR beta chain turned up a few times. This sample is drawn from a study of immune characterization of retroperitoneal liposarcoma. TCRdb analysed the PCR reads with MiXCR anew, one entry per CDR3 protein. Of over 8,000 distinct CDR3 sequences listed, 25% to 30% are singletons. The length of the CDR3 is 12 residues. V was pared by 1 base and J by 5 bases, with 6 bases between. Germline CDR1 reads MNHNS; CDR2 reads SASEGT. The sequence was obtained from a female donor with retroperitoneal liposarcoma. The sequenced sample consisted of tumor tissue. The genes are TRBV6-1 and TRBJ2-7; possibly TRBD1 for D (5 bases). CDR3 region: CASSEVGDEQYF. As DNA, the CDR3 is TGTGCCAGCAGTGAAGTAGGGGACGAGCAGTACTTC.